The TCR beta chain under discussion was sequenced for a study of beta chain features in type 1 diabetes. Sorting with CD45RO/CCR7/CD25/CD127/CD95/CD27 yielded naive, central memory, regulatory and stem-like memory CD4+ cells. Whole-study findings and limits: Type 1 diabetes patients showed a moderate but significant shortening of TCRB CDR3s in all four CD4+ subsets.

Expressed TCRB transcripts were sequenced because the entire RNA isolate underwent reverse transcription. Produced via immunoSEQ multiplex PCR; TCRdb's table is partial and in-frame only. The table includes hundreds of thousands of clones, about 17% detected once. Trimming took 4 bases from V and 4 from J, leaving 19 bases between them. The CDR3 covers 16 residues. The germline V gene has CDR1 KGHSH and CDR2 LQKENI. Notes on this clone: The antigen is not known.

The rearrangement joins TRBV18 to TRBJ1-2; D gene ambiguous. This sequence originates from a woman between 18 and 29 years old in good health. What was sequenced was naive CD4+ T cells from blood. The CDR3 DNA follows: TGTGCCAGCTCACGGGGTAGGCCGGTGGATCGCTATGGCTACACCTTC. Translating gives CASSRGRPVDRYGYTF.